A single sample is the source of the 24 T cell receptor beta chains below, sequenced in a study of cytomegalovirus exposure and HLA in healthy donors. PCR primers comprised 60 Vbeta and 13 Jbeta primers. Produced via immunoSEQ multiplex PCR; TCRdb's table is partial and in-frame only. The repertoire holds around 80,000 clones, with approximately 65% as singletons. Sequenced: PBMCs. These receptors came from a male donor in good health and CMV-seropositive.

Here the CDR3 DNA reads TGTGCCAGCAGGTCCCCGGGGGTCAACCCAACTAATGAAAAACTGTTTTTT. Translation: CASRSPGVNPTNEKLFF. The chain has TRBV28 and TRBJ1-4; D is possibly TRBD1 (5 bases). The CDR3 has 17 amino acids. Germline CDR1 reads MDHEN; CDR2 reads SYDVKM. V was trimmed by 6 bases and J by 0 bases, leaving 17 bases between them.

This clone was seen a few times. The chain is built from TRBV25-1 and TRBJ2-5; weak D call: TRBD1 (5 bases). The V gene's germline CDR1 is MGHDK and CDR2 SYGVNS. CDR3 length: 13 residues. Trimming cost V 2 bases and J 4 bases, with 8 bases left between them. CDR3 in DNA: TGTGCCAGCAGTGAACAGGGTCGAGAGACCCAGTACTTC. Translating gives CASSEQGRETQYF.

The chain combines TRBV28 with TRBJ1-5; unclear D gene. There are 11 residues in the CDR3. CDR1 and CDR2 from the germline V gene are MDHEN and SYDVKM. Trimming shortened V by 5 bases and J by 7 bases, and 6 bases separated the two germline ends. The CDR3 coding sequence is TGTGCCAGCAGTACGGGGCAGCCCCAGCATTTT. It translates to CASSTGQPQHF.

The chain recombines TRBV7-3 with TRBJ2-5; 11 bases agree with TRBD2. This CDR3 comprises 14 residues. Looked up from germline, CDR1 is SGHTA and CDR2 is FQGTGA. Trimming took 2 bases from V and 5 from J; bases not matched to a gene: 1. CDR3 bases: TGTGCCAGCAGCTTAGTAGCGGGGGGGGAGACCCAGTACTTC. Residues: CASSLVAGGETQYF.

The chain uses TRBV18 and TRBJ1-5; 8 bases fit TRBD1. Germline CDR1 and CDR2: KGHSH and LQKENI. This CDR3 spans 15 amino acids. V lost 3 bases and J lost 5; bases outside the gene matches: 6. CDR3 nucleotide sequence: TGTGCCAGCTCACCCGGACAGGGCTTAGATCAGCCCCAGCATTTT. Protein: CASSPGQGLDQPQHF.

V is TRBV6-5 and J is TRBJ1-1; D is unclear. Trimming removed 6 bases from V and 0 bases from J, with 14 bases in between. CDR1 and CDR2 from the germline V gene are MNHEY and SVGAGI. This CDR3 has 15 amino acids. CDR3 bases: TGTGCCAGCAGGACCCTAAGCGCGATGAACACTGAAGCTTTCTTT. As protein: CASRTLSAMNTEAFF.

V usage is TRBV19 and J usage is TRBJ1-2; D gene unclear. Germline assignment: CDR1 LNHDA and CDR2 SQIVND (reference sequence). Between the trimmed V and J ends, which lost 6 bases and 10 bases, there was a span of 15 bases. This CDR3 has 12 residues. Written as DNA, the CDR3 is TGTGCCAGTAGACACGAGCAGGTTTTCTACACCTTC. This gives the protein CASRHEQVFYTF. Full variable domain (outside the CDR3, taken from reference TRBV19 and TRBJ1-2): DGGITQSPKYLFRKEGQNVTLSCEQNLNHDAMYWYRQDPGQGLRLIYYSQIVNDFQKGDIAEGYSVSREKKESFPLTVTSAQKNPTAFYLCASRHEQVFYTFGSGTRLTVV.

The chain is built from TRBV6-1 and TRBJ2-1; a possible D gene is TRBD1 (8 bases). The length of the CDR3 is 15 residues. Germline CDR1 MNHNS, CDR2 SASEGT. Trimming cost V 8 bases and J 3 bases, with 17 bases left between them. CDR3 sequence: CASQGAGEDYNEQFF. Here the CDR3 DNA reads TGTGCCAGCCAGGGGGCGGGAGAAGACTACAATGAGCAGTTCTTC.

This chain joins TRBV6-5 and TRBJ2-7, with 9 bases matching TRBD1. After removal of 6 bases from V and 4 bases from J, the junction contained 10 bases not matched to a gene. CDR3 size: 15 residues. CDR1 is MNHEY, CDR2 SVGAGI, per germline. This CDR3 reads CASSPTGGGDYEQYF. CDR3 sequence (DNA): TGTGCCAGCAGCCCAACAGGGGGCGGCGATTACGAGCAGTACTTC.

The chain uses TRBV9 and TRBJ2-3; D might be TRBD2 (6 bases). V lost 4 bases, J lost 0 bases, and 12 bases lay in between. In germline, CDR1 is SGDLS, CDR2 YYNGEE. This CDR3 spans 15 amino acids. This CDR3 reads CASSPGLRSTDTQYF. DNA for the CDR3: TGTGCCAGCAGCCCGGGACTGAGGAGCACAGATACGCAGTATTTT.

The chain links TRBV6-5 to TRBJ2-7; D gene ambiguous. The V gene's germline CDR1 is MNHEY and CDR2 SVGAGI. The CDR3 covers 16 residues. The V gene lost 0 bases and the J gene lost 5 bases, with 17 bases spanning the gap. For the CDR3, the DNA is TGTGCCAGCAGTTACTCGATCCCGCTGAGAGGTGACGAGCAGTACTTC. Protein: CASSYSIPLRGDEQYF.

This chain uses TRBV28 with TRBJ1-5; 11 bases match TRBD1. The junction had 7 bases not matched to a gene; V was cut back by 8 bases and J by 4 bases. This CDR3 is 15 amino acids long. Germline CDR1 and CDR2: MDHEN and SYDVKM. CDR3 sequence reads: CASEGGTGGNQPQHF. DNA for the CDR3: TGTGCCAGCGAAGGGGGGACAGGGGGAAATCAGCCCCAGCATTTT.

This rearrangement joins TRBV27 to TRBJ2-7; 7 nucleotides line up with TRBD1. The CDR3 spans 14 residues. J was trimmed by 3 bases and V by 6 bases; bases with no gene match: 8. Germline CDR1 and CDR2: MNHEY and SMNVEV (reference sequence). The DNA for the CDR3 is TGTGCCAGCAGGGGAACAGGGGCCAGCTACGAGCAGTACTTC. Its protein product is CASRGTGASYEQYF.

J is TRBJ2-2 and V is TRBV15; no reliable D call. The V and J ends lost 1 base and 1 base respectively, with 7 bases between them. Germline V CDR1 and CDR2: LNHNV, YYDKDF (reference sequence). The CDR3 contains 15 residues. The CDR3 DNA is TGTGCCACCAGCAGAGGACAAGGGAACACCGGGGAGCTGTTTTTT. Its protein is CATSRGQGNTGELFF.

The chain carries TRBV11-2 and TRBJ2-7, with 9 bases that match TRBD1. This CDR3 is 14 amino acids long. Per the germline V gene, CDR1 is SGHAT and CDR2 is FQNNGV. With 0 bases clipped from V and 5 bases from J, the junction kept 2 bases outside the gene matches. The CDR3, as DNA: TGTGCCAGCAGCTTAGATAGACAGGGGGACGAGCAGTACTTC. Protein: CASSLDRQGDEQYF.

This clone was observed a few times. V gene TRBV27 combines with J gene TRBJ2-1; TRBD2 matches at 12 bases. V shed 7 bases, J shed 8 bases, and the junction held 12 bases outside the gene matches. This CDR3 is 16 amino acids long. Germline assignment: CDR1 MNHEY and CDR2 SMNVEV (reference sequence). The CDR3 DNA sequence: TGTGCCAGCAAATTCGGCCCTAGCGGGGGGGCCTATGAGCAGTTCTTC. Amino acid sequence: CASKFGPSGGAYEQFF.

V is TRBV7-2 and J is TRBJ2-3; no definite D call. The CDR3 is 15 amino acids. Germline values: CDR1 SGHTA, CDR2 FQGNSA. The V and J ends lost 0 bases and 1 base respectively, with 8 bases between them. CDR3 sequence (DNA): TGTGCCAGCAGCTTAGCTAGAGGTGGCACAGATACGCAGTATTTT. Protein: CASSLARGGTDTQYF.

This clone was found a few times. The V gene is TRBV10-1, the J gene TRBJ2-7; 8 bases fit TRBD2. With 3 bases clipped from V and 6 bases from J, the junction kept 7 bases outside the gene matches. Germline V lookup: CDR1 WNHNN, CDR2 SYGVQD (reference sequence). This CDR3 region has 14 residues. CDR3 amino acids: CASSDAGGSPEQYF. The CDR3 DNA reads TGCGCCAGCAGTGACGCGGGGGGCTCCCCCGAGCAGTACTTC.

This clone was picked up one time. This chain uses TRBV19 with TRBJ1-1, with TRBD1 as a possible D gene (6 bases). The CDR3 spans 14 residues. Germline values: CDR1 LNHDA, CDR2 SQIVND (reference sequence). With 3 bases removed from V and 6 bases from J, the gap between germline ends came to 14 bases. This chain's CDR3 is CASSIGDRLAEAFF. Written as DNA, the CDR3 is TGTGCCAGTAGTATCGGAGACAGGCTCGCTGAAGCTTTCTTT.

This chain joins TRBV29-1 and TRBJ2-1; tentatively, D is TRBD1 (6 bases). This CDR3 region has 14 residues. Germline CDR1 reads SQVTM; CDR2 reads ANQGSEA. V was shortened by 5 bases and J by 0 bases, with 11 bases between the two germline ends. CDR3: CSVHSRGSYNEQFF. The CDR3 nucleotides are TGCAGCGTTCATTCCAGGGGCTCCTACAATGAGCAGTTCTTC.

The gene calls are TRBV5-8 and TRBJ1-3, with 7 bases lining up with TRBD1. V gave up 0 bases and J gave up 8 bases; unmatched junction bases: 11. This CDR3 spans 16 amino acids. Germline loops: CDR1 SGHTS, CDR2 YDEGEE. CDR3 sequence: CASSLARDSEGDTIYF. In DNA, the CDR3 is TGTGCCAGCAGCTTGGCCAGGGACAGCGAAGGAGACACCATATATTTT.

CDR3 sequence (DNA): TGCGCCAGCAGCGTACTGTCCCAAGAGACCCAGTACTTC. Translated, it gives CASSVLSQETQYF. The gene calls are TRBV5-1 and TRBJ2-5; D not resolved. The germline V and J ends were trimmed by 4 bases and 1 base, with 8 bases remaining between them. CDR1 and CDR2 (germline): SGHRS, YFSETQ. The CDR3 totals 13 residues.

The CDR3 here is CASSQDRGGGETQYF. In DNA, the CDR3 is TGTGCCAGCAGCCAAGACAGGGGCGGCGGTGAGACCCAGTACTTC. V is TRBV7-9 and J is TRBJ2-5; 8 bases map to TRBD1. Germline CDR1 and CDR2: SEHNR and FQNEAQ (reference sequence). CDR3 size: 15 residues. Trimming at V came to 5 bases and at J to 5 bases, leaving 10 bases not matched to a gene.

The genes are TRBV7-9 and TRBJ2-1, with D perhaps TRBD2 (5 bases). Looked up from germline, CDR1 is SEHNR and CDR2 is FQNEAQ (reference sequence). This CDR3 has 13 amino acids. V was clipped by 6 bases and J by 5 bases, with 11 bases between them. CDR3 sequence: CASRSDGDNEQFF. The DNA of the CDR3 is TGTGCCAGCAGGTCGGACGGGGACAATGAGCAGTTCTTC.